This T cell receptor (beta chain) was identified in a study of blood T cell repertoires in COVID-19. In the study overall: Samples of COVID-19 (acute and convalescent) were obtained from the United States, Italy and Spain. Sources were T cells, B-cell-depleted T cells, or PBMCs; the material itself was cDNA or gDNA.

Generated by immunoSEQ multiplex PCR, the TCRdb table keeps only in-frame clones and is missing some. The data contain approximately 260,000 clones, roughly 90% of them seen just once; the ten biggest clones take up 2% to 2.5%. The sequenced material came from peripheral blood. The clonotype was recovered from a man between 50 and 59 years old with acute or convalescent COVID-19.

The CDR3 spells CASSLAGAYNEQFF. In DNA form, the CDR3 reads TGTGCCAGCAGCCTAGCGGGGGCCTACAATGAGCAGTTCTTC. The V gene is TRBV11-2, the J gene TRBJ2-1, with TRBD2 matching 10 bases. With V trimmed by 5 bases and J by 2 bases, 0 bases remained unmatched. The length of the CDR3 is 14 residues. Germline V gives CDR1 SGHAT, CDR2 FQNNGV.